A single sample is the source of the 21 T cell receptor beta chains below, sequenced in a study of CD8 T cells in Susac syndrome. RNA was extracted with the RNeasy kit, and a quantity of roughly 0.5 to 1 ug was reverse transcribed using random hexamers. TCRdb re-called the immunoSEQ multiplex PCR reads through MiXCR, storing one row per CDR3 protein. The sample includes 150,000 to 200,000 distinct CDR3 sequences, roughly 95% of them seen just once. The material sequenced was CD4+ T cells from PBMCs. The source is a human donor with multiple sclerosis.

The chain links TRBV25-1 to TRBJ2-2; D unclear. The CDR3 runs 16 residues. Germline V CDR1 and CDR2: MGHDK, SYGVNS. Trimming pared 1 base from V and 4 bases from J, leaving 13 bases between. CDR3: CASSESRGSATGELFF. For the CDR3, the DNA is TGTGCCAGCAGTGAATCCCGAGGATCGGCCACCGGGGAGCTGTTTTTT.

The chain carries TRBV20-1 and TRBJ2-5; D not resolved. The length of the CDR3 is 14 residues. The germline gives CDR1 DFQATT, CDR2 SNEGSKA (reference sequence). The germline V and J ends were trimmed by 1 base and 1 base, with 10 bases remaining between them. CDR3: CSARVGLAQETQYF. The CDR3 coding sequence is TGCAGTGCTAGAGTAGGGTTAGCCCAAGAGACCCAGTACTTC.

The V and J genes are TRBV28 and TRBJ1-1; D is perhaps TRBD1 (6 bases). This CDR3 has 12 amino acids. V lost 10 bases to trimming and J lost 9 bases, with 18 bases between them. Germline CDR1 reads MDHEN; CDR2 reads SYDVKM. The CDR3 bases are TGTGCCATCGCTCAGAGGGGGGGCCAAGCTTTCTTT. This translates into CAIAQRGGQAFF.

The V call is TRBV5-1, the J call TRBJ2-1, with 10 nucleotides matching TRBD2. Germline values: CDR1 SGHRS, CDR2 YFSETQ. The CDR3 spans 15 residues. J gave up 1 base and V 4 bases, and 2 bases lay outside the gene matches. CDR3: CASSPTSGSYNEQFF. CDR3 sequence (DNA): TGCGCCAGCAGCCCGACTAGCGGGTCCTACAATGAGCAGTTCTTC.

V gene TRBV30 combines with J gene TRBJ2-7; 7 nucleotides agree with TRBD2. This CDR3 spans 15 amino acids. Trimming at V came to 0 bases and at J to 4 bases, leaving 9 bases not matched to a gene. Germline CDR1 GTSNPN, CDR2 SVGIG (reference sequence). Here the CDR3 DNA reads TGTGCCTGGAGTGTTAGAGGGAGGGCCTATTACGAGCAGTACTTC. It yields the protein CAWSVRGRAYYEQYF.

The genes are TRBV28 and TRBJ1-1; D is ambiguous. V was trimmed by 7 bases and J by 3 bases, leaving 9 bases between them. The length of the CDR3 is 12 residues. Looked up from germline, CDR1 is MDHEN and CDR2 is SYDVKM. The CDR3 coding sequence is TGTGCCAGCATAGGTGGGGACACTGAAGCTTTCTTT. Protein product: CASIGGDTEAFF.

This clonotype was observed once. The genes are TRBV28 and TRBJ1-2; D uncertain. Germline V lookup: CDR1 MDHEN, CDR2 SYDVKM. The V end was cut by 8 bases, the J end by 13 bases, with 23 bases between. The CDR3 loop spans 13 amino acids. The DNA of the CDR3 is TGTGCCAGCCGCACCGGTTTTTCTATAGAGGGCACCTTC. It encodes CASRTGFSIEGTF.

CDR3 coding DNA: TGTGCCAGCCATCCTTTTTCGAACACCGGGGAGCTGTTTTTT. This sequence encodes CASHPFSNTGELFF. The chain uses TRBV18 and TRBJ2-2; D is undetermined. Germline V gives CDR1 KGHSH, CDR2 LQKENI. The CDR3 sequence is 14 residues long. The V gene lost 8 bases and the J gene lost 0 bases, with 10 bases spanning the gap.

The genes are TRBV5-4 and TRBJ1-4, with 8 positions matching TRBD1. CDR1 SGHNT and CDR2 YYREEE come from the germline V gene (reference sequence). V was pared by 4 bases and J by 6 bases, with 5 bases of the junction left unmatched. The CDR3 runs to 14 residues. Written as DNA, the CDR3 is TGTGCCAGCAGCCCCGGACAGGGCTATGAAAAACTGTTTTTT. Encoded protein: CASSPGQGYEKLFF.

The chain joins TRBV30 to TRBJ1-1, with 7 bases lining up with TRBD1. V was clipped by 4 bases and J by 5 bases; unmatched bases: 7. Germline V gene sequence: CDR1 GTSNPN, CDR2 SVGIG (reference sequence). This CDR3 is built from 13 residues. Here the CDR3 reads CAWTKGARTEAFF. The CDR3 DNA reads as TGTGCCTGGACGAAGGGGGCGAGGACTGAAGCTTTCTTT.

The V gene is TRBV20-1, the J gene TRBJ2-7; possibly TRBD2 for D (5 bases). Germline V gene data show CDR1 as DFQATT and CDR2 as SNEGSKA (reference sequence). Trimming removed 0 bases at V and 2 bases at J, with 14 bases between. This CDR3 is 15 amino acids long. CDR3 loop: CSARDFNLGAYEQYF. The CDR3 DNA reads as TGCAGTGCTAGAGATTTTAATTTGGGAGCCTACGAGCAGTACTTC.

The chain joins TRBV12-3 or TRBV12-4 to TRBJ2-3, with 9 bases aligning to TRBD1. Unmatched junction bases numbered 4, after V lost 6 bases and J lost 6 bases. The CDR3 is 13 amino acids. In DNA, the CDR3 is TGTGCCAGCAGGGGACAGGGATGGGATACGCAGTATTTT. It specifies CASRGQGWDTQYF.

The CDR3 DNA follows: TGTGCCACCCCCCCCGCCGCGGGAGGTTCCTACGAGCAGTACTTC. Protein product: CATPPAAGGSYEQYF. The V gene is TRBV5-4, the J gene TRBJ2-7; 8 bases are shared with TRBD2. This CDR3 region has 15 residues. The V gene's germline CDR1 is SGHNT and CDR2 YYREEE (reference sequence). V trimming: 9 bases; J trimming: 1 base; junction bases outside the gene matches: 12.

The chain recombines TRBV20-1 with TRBJ1-2, with D perhaps TRBD1 (5 bases). The CDR3 is made up of 13 amino acids. The V gene's germline CDR1 is DFQATT and CDR2 SNEGSKA (reference sequence). V lost 0 bases, J lost 8 bases, and 13 bases lay in between. CDR3 region: CSARDQRDQGYTF. CDR3 coding DNA: TGCAGTGCTAGAGATCAAAGGGACCAAGGCTACACCTTC.

The chain has TRBV27 and TRBJ2-6; the D call may be TRBD1 or TRBD2 (5 bases each). The CDR3 is 15 amino acids. From germline, CDR1 is MNHEY and CDR2 SMNVEV (reference sequence). With 6 bases removed from V and 4 bases from J, the gap between germline ends came to 13 bases. The CDR3 DNA reads TGTGCCAGCAGAGGGGCGGGTGCCGGGGCCAACGTCCTGACTTTC. This translates into CASRGAGAGANVLTF.

This chain links TRBV19 with TRBJ2-5, with a possible D match to TRBD1 (5 bases). CDR1 LNHDA and CDR2 SQIVND come from the germline V gene (reference sequence). This CDR3 has 12 residues. V gave up 6 bases and J gave up 4 bases, with 9 bases separating them. In DNA form, the CDR3 reads TGTGCCAGTAGACAGGTGGGAGAGACCCAGTACTTC. This encodes CASRQVGETQYF.

The J gene is TRBJ2-4, the V gene TRBV6-2 or TRBV6-3; no firm D call. The CDR3 runs to 13 residues. Per germline, CDR1 MNHEY and CDR2 SVGEGT. V was pared by 8 bases and J by 0 bases, with 8 bases between. The CDR3 DNA sequence: TGTGCCAGCCAGCCCCTAGCCAAAAACATTCAGTACTTC. It encodes CASQPLAKNIQYF.

The J gene is TRBJ2-7, the V gene TRBV3-1; the D is unclear. The CDR3 sequence is 16 residues long. Trimming shortened V by 2 bases and J by 1 base, and 15 bases separated the two germline ends. The germline CDR1 and CDR2 sequences are LGHDT and YNNKEL (reference sequence). Here the CDR3 reads CASSQYRGPDSYEQYF. In nucleotides, the CDR3 is TGTGCCAGCAGCCAATACCGAGGACCTGATTCCTACGAGCAGTACTTC.

The rearrangement links TRBV7-9 to TRBJ1-4; D not resolved. The CDR3 spans 14 residues. Germline V gene sequence: CDR1 SEHNR, CDR2 FQNEAQ (reference sequence). V was cut by 4 bases and J by 7 bases, with 13 bases left in between. The CDR3 sequence is CASSSSGASEKLFF. For the CDR3, the DNA is TGTGCCAGCAGCTCCTCTGGCGCCTCTGAAAAACTGTTTTTT.

J is TRBJ2-7 and V is TRBV10-2, with D maybe TRBD1 (5 bases). In germline, CDR1 is WSHSY, CDR2 SAAADI. This CDR3 spans 11 amino acids. The V and J ends lost 0 bases and 13 bases respectively, with 10 bases between them. The CDR3 here is CASSESWGHYF. CDR3 DNA: TGCGCCAGCAGTGAGTCCTGGGGCCACTACTTC.

The V and J genes are TRBV6-1 and TRBJ2-2; TRBD1 aligns across 8 bases. Losses at the gene ends were 4 bases for V and 5 bases for J; bases not matched to a gene: 3. The CDR3 consists of 14 residues. Germline V gene lookup returns CDR1 MNHNS and CDR2 SASEGT. In DNA form, the CDR3 reads TGTGCCAGCAGTGGGACAGGGAGAACCGGGGAGCTGTTTTTT. Translated, it gives CASSGTGRTGELFF.